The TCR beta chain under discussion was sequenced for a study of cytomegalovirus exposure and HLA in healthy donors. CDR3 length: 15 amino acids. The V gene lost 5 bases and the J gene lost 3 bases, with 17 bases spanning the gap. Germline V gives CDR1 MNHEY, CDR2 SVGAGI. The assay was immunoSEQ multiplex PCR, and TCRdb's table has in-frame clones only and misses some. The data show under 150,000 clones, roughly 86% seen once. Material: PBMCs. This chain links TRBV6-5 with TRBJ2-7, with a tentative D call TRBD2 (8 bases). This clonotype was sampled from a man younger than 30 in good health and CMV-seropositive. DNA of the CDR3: TGTGCCAGCAGTAGCCGGGGGGGGACAGACTACGAGCAGTACTTC. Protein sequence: CASSSRGGTDYEQYF.